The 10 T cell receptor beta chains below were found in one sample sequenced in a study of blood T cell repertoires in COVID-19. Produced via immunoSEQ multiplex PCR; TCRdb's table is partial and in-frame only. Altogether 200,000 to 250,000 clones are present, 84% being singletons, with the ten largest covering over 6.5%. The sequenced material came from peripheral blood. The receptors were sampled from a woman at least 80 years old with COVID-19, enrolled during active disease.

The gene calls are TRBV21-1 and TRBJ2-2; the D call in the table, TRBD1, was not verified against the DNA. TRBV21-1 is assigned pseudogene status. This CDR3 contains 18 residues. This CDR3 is CASTYENRDSPNTGELFF. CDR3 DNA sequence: TGTGCCAGCACCTACGAAAATCGGGACAGCCCGAACACCGGGGAGCTGTTTTTT.

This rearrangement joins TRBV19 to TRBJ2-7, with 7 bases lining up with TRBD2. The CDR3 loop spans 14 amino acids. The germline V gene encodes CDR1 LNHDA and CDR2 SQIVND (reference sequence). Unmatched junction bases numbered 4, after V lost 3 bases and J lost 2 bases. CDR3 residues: CASSISGGAYEQYF. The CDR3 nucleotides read TGTGCCAGTAGTATCTCGGGAGGTGCCTACGAGCAGTACTTC.

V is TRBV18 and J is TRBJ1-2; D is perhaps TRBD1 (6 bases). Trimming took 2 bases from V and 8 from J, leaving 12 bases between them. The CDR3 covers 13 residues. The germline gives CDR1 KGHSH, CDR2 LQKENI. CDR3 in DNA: TGTGCCAGCTCACCAGCTGGGGGCAGCGGCTACACCTTC. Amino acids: CASSPAGGSGYTF.

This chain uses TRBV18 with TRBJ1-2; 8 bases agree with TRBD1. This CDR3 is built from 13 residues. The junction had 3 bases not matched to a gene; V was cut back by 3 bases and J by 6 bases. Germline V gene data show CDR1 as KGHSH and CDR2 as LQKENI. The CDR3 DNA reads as TGTGCCAGCTCACCGGACAGGGAGGATGGCTACACCTTC. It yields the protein CASSPDREDGYTF.

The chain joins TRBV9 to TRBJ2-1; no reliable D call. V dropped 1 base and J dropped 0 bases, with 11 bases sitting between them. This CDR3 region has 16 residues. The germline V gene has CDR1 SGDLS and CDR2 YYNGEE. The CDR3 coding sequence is TGTGCCAGCAGCGTACTTAGCCTCAGCTCCTACAATGAGCAGTTCTTC. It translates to CASSVLSLSSYNEQFF.

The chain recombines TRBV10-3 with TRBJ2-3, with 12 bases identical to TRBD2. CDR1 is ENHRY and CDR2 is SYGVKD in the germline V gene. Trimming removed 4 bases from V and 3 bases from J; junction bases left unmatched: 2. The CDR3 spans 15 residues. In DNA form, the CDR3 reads TGTGCCATCAGTGTGCTAGCGGGGGGGACAGATACGCAGTATTTT. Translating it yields CAISVLAGGTDTQYF.

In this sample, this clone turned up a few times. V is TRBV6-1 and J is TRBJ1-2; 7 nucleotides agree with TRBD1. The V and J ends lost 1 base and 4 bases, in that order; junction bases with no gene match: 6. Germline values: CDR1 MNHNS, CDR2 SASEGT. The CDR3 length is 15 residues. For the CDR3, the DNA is TGTGCCAGCAGTGAAGGTTTAACAGGGGTCTATGGCTACACCTTC. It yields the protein CASSEGLTGVYGYTF.

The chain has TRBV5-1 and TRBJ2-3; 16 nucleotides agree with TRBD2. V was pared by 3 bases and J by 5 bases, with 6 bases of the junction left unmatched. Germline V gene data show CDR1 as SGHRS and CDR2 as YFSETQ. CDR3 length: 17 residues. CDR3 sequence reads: CASSSGTSGRAQDTQYF. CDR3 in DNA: TGCGCCAGCAGCTCCGGGACTAGCGGGAGGGCACAAGATACGCAGTATTTT.

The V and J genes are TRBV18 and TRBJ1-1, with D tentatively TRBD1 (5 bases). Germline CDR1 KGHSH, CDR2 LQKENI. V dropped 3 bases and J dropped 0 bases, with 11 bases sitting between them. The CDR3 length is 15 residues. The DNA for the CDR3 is TGTGCCAGCTCACCGATCGGGGGAGTGAACACTGAAGCTTTCTTT. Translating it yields CASSPIGGVNTEAFF.

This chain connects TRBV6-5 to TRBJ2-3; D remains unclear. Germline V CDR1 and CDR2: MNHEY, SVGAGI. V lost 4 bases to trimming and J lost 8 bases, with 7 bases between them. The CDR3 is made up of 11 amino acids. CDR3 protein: CASSSPVTQYF. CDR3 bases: TGTGCCAGCAGTTCCCCTGTTACGCAGTATTTT.